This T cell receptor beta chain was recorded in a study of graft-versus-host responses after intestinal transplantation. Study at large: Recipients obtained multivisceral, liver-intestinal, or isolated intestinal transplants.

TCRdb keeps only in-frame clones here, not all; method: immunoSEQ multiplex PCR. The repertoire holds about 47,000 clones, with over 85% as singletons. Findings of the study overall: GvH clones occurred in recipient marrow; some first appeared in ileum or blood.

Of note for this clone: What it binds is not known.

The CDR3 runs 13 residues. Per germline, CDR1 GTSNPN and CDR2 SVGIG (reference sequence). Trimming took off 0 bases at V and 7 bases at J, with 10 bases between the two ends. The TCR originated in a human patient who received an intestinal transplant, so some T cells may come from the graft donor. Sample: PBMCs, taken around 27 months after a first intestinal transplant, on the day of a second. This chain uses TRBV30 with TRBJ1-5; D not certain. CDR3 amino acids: CAWSVRGGQPQHF. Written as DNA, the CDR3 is TGTGCCTGGAGTGTACGTGGAGGACAGCCCCAGCATTTT. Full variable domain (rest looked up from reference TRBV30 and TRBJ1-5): SQTIHQWPATLVQPVGSPLSLECTVEGTSNPNLYWYRQAAGRGLQLLFYSVGIGQISSEVPQNLSASRPQDRQFILSSKKLLLSDSGFYLCAWSVRGGQPQHFGDGTRLSIL.